Only one count was recorded for the clone carrying this T cell receptor (beta chain). The antigen remains unidentified. The sample comes from a study of shared clonotypes between healthy human individuals. Trimming took off 2 bases at V and 6 bases at J, with 7 bases between the two ends. Per germline, CDR1 SGHTA and CDR2 FQGNSA. This CDR3 comprises 13 residues. General study points: Some naive CD4 clonotypes, 4.5% to 5.5%, turned up in common across four donors.

The donors, all of them Caucasian adults, lived in Nashville, Tennessee. Sequenced by immunoSEQ multiplex PCR; TCRdb stores in-frame clones only, minus some. The sample has roughly 2.5 million clones; just over 90% are singletons. This sequence originates from a man in his late teens or twenties in good health. The sample was naive CD4+ T cells sorted from blood. Subset given: CD45RA+ positively selected. The chain joins TRBV7-2 to TRBJ2-2; a weak D match, TRBD1 (6 bases). CDR3 residues: CASSLNRAGELFF. The CDR3 nucleotides are TGTGCCAGCAGCTTAAACAGGGCCGGGGAGCTGTTTTTT.